These T cell receptor beta chains were read from a single sample in a study of post-analysis software for immune sequencing data. TCRdb processed the PCR reads anew with MiXCR; each CDR3 protein has one entry. The table has hundreds of thousands of distinct CDR3 sequences, roughly 30% seen once; the top ten hold more than 0.45%. The source material was blood. The source of these receptors is a girl between 5 and 17 years old with multiple sclerosis. Each CDR3 is given with its conserved first and last residue. A D gene is named only where the DNA matches it firmly. Some rows have no size entry. The others give once, few or many, or a class for an expanded clone.

V gene	clone size	J gene	D gene	CDR3 protein	CDR3 DNA
TRBV4-3	.	TRBJ2-3	.	CASSRGPSPPPDTQYF	TGCGCCAGCAGCCGAGGGCCTTCCCCCCCTCCAGATACGCAGTATTTT
TRBV3-1	few	TRBJ2-7	TRBD1	CASSRGQGDYEQYF	TGTGCCAGCAGCCGGGGACAGGGGGACTACGAGCAGTACTTC
TRBV28	.	TRBJ2-3	TRBD1	CASSSYRQGGDTQYF	TGTGCCAGCAGTTCATACCGACAGGGGGGCGATACGCAGTATTTT
TRBV7-2	.	TRBJ2-1	TRBD2	CASSTPAGRWEQFF	TGTGCCAGCAGCACCCCAGCGGGGCGTTGGGAGCAGTTCTTC
TRBV28	.	TRBJ1-5	.	CATRAGVDQPQHF	TGTGCCACCCGGGCAGGGGTCGATCAGCCCCAGCATTTT
TRBV20-1	.	TRBJ2-5	TRBD1	CSARVPQGVHRETQYF	TGCAGTGCTAGAGTGCCCCAGGGGGTTCATCGGGAGACCCAGTACTTC
TRBV5-1	.	TRBJ1-1	TRBD1	CASSLRGQGDTEAFF	TGCGCCAGCAGCCTCAGAGGACAGGGGGACACTGAAGCTTTCTTT
TRBV5-1	.	TRBJ2-1	TRBD2	CASSPTRTSGVSEQFF	TGCGCCAGCAGCCCGACCCGGACTAGCGGGGTAAGTGAGCAGTTCTTC
TRBV7-2	.	TRBJ2-1	TRBD2	CASSFWSSGGYNEQFF	TGTGCCAGCAGCTTTTGGTCCAGCGGGGGGTACAATGAGCAGTTCTTC
TRBV6-2/TRBV6-3	few	TRBJ1-2	.	CASSSLSGPNYGYTF	TGTGCCAGCAGTTCTCTATCCGGACCCAACTATGGCTACACCTTC
TRBV4-3	.	TRBJ2-3	TRBD2	CASSPLAVGTDTQYF	TGCGCCAGCAGCCCTCTAGCGGTGGGCACAGATACGCAGTATTTT
TRBV2	.	TRBJ2-1	TRBD1	CASRAGGRQGEQFF	TGTGCCAGCAGGGCAGGGGGACGCCAGGGAGAGCAGTTCTTC
TRBV28	few	TRBJ2-1	.	CASSSPADTSNNEQFF	TGTGCCAGCAGTTCACCGGCCGACACATCCAACAATGAGCAGTTCTTC
TRBV20-1	few	TRBJ2-7	TRBD1	CSAIGQGTYEQYF	TGCAGTGCCATAGGACAGGGGACCTACGAGCAGTACTTC
TRBV20-1	few	TRBJ2-5	TRBD2	CSAAEIYSGTETQYF	TGCAGTGCTGCTGAAATATATAGCGGGACTGAGACCCAGTACTTC
TRBV4-1	.	TRBJ1-5	TRBD1	CASSQEGGGAFLQHF	TGCGCCAGCAGCCAAGAAGGGGGCGGTGCCTTTCTCCAGCATTTT
TRBV28	.	TRBJ2-1	TRBD2	CASSWDTTSGSHNEQFF	TGTGCCAGCAGTTGGGACACGACTAGCGGGAGCCACAATGAGCAGTTCTTC
TRBV7-2	.	TRBJ2-7	.	CASSFYRDPYYEQYF	TGTGCCAGCAGCTTTTACAGGGATCCCTACTACGAGCAGTACTTC
TRBV28	.	TRBJ2-7	TRBD1	CASSLRDRAWDEQYF	TGTGCCAGCAGTCTCCGGGACAGGGCATGGGACGAGCAGTACTTC
TRBV12-3/TRBV12-4	.	TRBJ2-2	TRBD1	CASRETGMNTGELFF	TGTGCCAGCAGGGAGACAGGGATGAACACCGGGGAGCTGTTTTTT
TRBV20-1	.	TRBJ1-2	TRBD1	CSAEGQGVSYGYTF	TGCAGTGCGGAAGGACAGGGAGTAAGCTATGGCTACACCTTC
TRBV7-9	.	TRBJ2-5	.	CASSPAGSKETQYF	TGTGCCAGCAGCCCCGCCGGGTCCAAAGAGACCCAGTACTTC
TRBV20-1	.	TRBJ1-1	.	CSARAPHRNSAGSGMGDTEAFF	TGCAGTGCCAGGGCTCCCCACCGGAACAGCGCAGGGAGTGGGATGGGAGACACTGAAGCTTTCTTT
TRBV6-5	few	TRBJ2-5	.	CASSSLTEEQYF	TGTGCCAGCAGTTCCCTGACGGAAGAGCAGTACTTC
TRBV12-5	few	TRBJ2-1	.	CASGLGSPYNEQFF	TGTGCTAGTGGTTTGGGGTCTCCCTACAATGAGCAGTTCTTC
TRBV10-3	.	TRBJ2-5	TRBD2	CASPTSGEETQYF	TGTGCCAGCCCGACTAGCGGGGAAGAGACCCAGTACTTC
TRBV7-2	few	TRBJ1-4	.	CASGRWAGEKLFF	TGTGCCAGCGGGCGGTGGGCGGGAGAAAAACTGTTTTTT
TRBV6-5	many	TRBJ2-4	TRBD1	CASSNEQGGNIQYF	TGTGCCAGCAGTAACGAACAGGGGGGAAACATTCAGTACTTC
TRBV9	.	TRBJ2-5	TRBD2	CASSVGGQETQYF	TGTGCCAGCAGCGTGGGGGGGCAAGAGACCCAGTACTTC
TRBV5-1	.	TRBJ2-1	.	CASGTVDEQFF	TGCGCCAGTGGGACGGTAGATGAGCAGTTCTTC
TRBV15	few	TRBJ1-1	.	CATSRDRGANTEAFF	TGTGCCACCAGCAGAGATCGGGGGGCGAACACTGAAGCTTTCTTT
TRBV5-1	.	TRBJ1-2	TRBD1	CASSQDRGVDGYTF	TGCGCCAGCAGCCAGGACAGGGGAGTTGACGGCTACACCTTC
TRBV20-1	.	TRBJ2-7	.	CSAIQGLDEQYF	TGCAGTGCTATTCAGGGGCTCGACGAGCAGTACTTC
TRBV2	.	TRBJ1-2	.	CASSEDSAGYTF	TGTGCCAGCAGTGAGGACTCAGCTGGCTACACCTTC
TRBV20-1	.	TRBJ1-2	.	CSVKRRVQGHTF	TGCAGTGTCAAAAGAAGAGTTCAAGGCCACACCTTC
TRBV27	few	TRBJ2-3	TRBD2	CASSSQRETDTQYF	TGTGCCAGCAGTTCTCAGCGGGAGACAGATACGCAGTATTTT
TRBV5-1	few	TRBJ2-1	.	CASSLVAASYNEQFF	TGCGCCAGCAGCTTGGTTGCGGCCTCCTACAATGAGCAGTTCTTC
TRBV28	few	TRBJ2-5	.	CASRQPTNRKETQYF	TGTGCCAGCAGGCAACCGACTAATCGGAAAGAGACCCAGTACTTC
TRBV7-8	.	TRBJ2-1	TRBD2	CASSFRYRVAGAYNEQFF	TGTGCCAGCAGCTTCCGGTACCGGGTAGCGGGAGCATACAATGAGCAGTTCTTC
TRBV28	.	TRBJ2-1	.	CASRFSRYNEQFF	TGTGCCAGCAGATTCAGCCGGTACAATGAGCAGTTCTTC
TRBV6-5	.	TRBJ2-5	.	CASSPWDGQETQYF	TGTGCCAGCAGTCCCTGGGACGGACAAGAGACCCAGTACTTC
TRBV3-1	few	TRBJ2-7	.	CASSWQGEQYF	TGTGCCAGCAGCTGGCAAGGCGAGCAGTACTTC
TRBV28	few	TRBJ2-7	.	CASSRGNWEQYF	TGTGCCAGCAGCCGGGGAAATTGGGAGCAGTACTTC
TRBV4-3	.	TRBJ2-7	TRBD1	CASSQDSDTTGGIYEQYF	TGCGCCAGCAGCCAAGATTCGGATACGACAGGGGGAATCTACGAGCAGTACTTC
TRBV18	few	TRBJ2-5	.	CASSPMRRETQYF	TGTGCCAGCTCACCGATGAGGAGAGAGACCCAGTACTTC
TRBV4-1	.	TRBJ2-2	.	CASSQDPESGELFF	TGCGCCAGCAGCCAAGATCCCGAGTCGGGGGAGCTGTTTTTT
TRBV20-1	.	TRBJ2-7	.	CSARDPQGKEQYF	TGCAGTGCTAGAGATCCCCAGGGCAAGGAGCAGTACTTC
TRBV18	few	TRBJ2-1	.	CASSPPAGFLGNEQFF	TGTGCCAGCTCACCACCGGCAGGGTTTTTAGGCAATGAGCAGTTCTTC